This T cell receptor beta chain derives from a study of T cells in Graves' hyperthyroidism and ophthalmopathy. Study results and caveats: In validation, the model predicted ophthalmopathy. These predictions came a median about 6.5 months before onset.

About this clonotype: Its antigen is unidentified.

Amplification yielded TCR beta CDR3 regions, with RNA transcripts as the source. A first-round RT-PCR of the TCR CDR3 used the HTBI primer set. MiXCR was run by TCRdb on the multiplex PCR reads, yielding one entry per CDR3 protein. This sample has about 550,000 distinct CDR3 sequences, with roughly 20% found just once. This TCR was recovered from a man between 18 and 29 years old with Graves' hyperthyroidism. Material: blood.

The CDR3, as DNA: TGTGCCAGTGACAAGGGCGGGGAGCTGTTTTTT. Protein: CASDKGGELFF. The chain recombines TRBV19 with TRBJ2-2, with D hard to call. Looked up from germline, CDR1 is LNHDA and CDR2 is SQIVND (reference sequence). The CDR3 sequence is 11 residues long. V was pared by 8 bases and J by 7 bases, with 8 bases between.